The TCR beta chain described here comes from a study of T cells in Graves' hyperthyroidism and ophthalmopathy. This clonotype was seen repeatedly, ten times or more. TCR beta CDR3 regions were amplified from RNA transcripts. Carried out on the TCR CDR3, a first-round RT-PCR used the HTBI primer set. TCRdb reprocessed the multiplex PCR reads via MiXCR and lists one record per CDR3 protein. This table has around 100,000 distinct CDR3 sequences, less than 55% appearing once. This CDR3 region has 11 residues. The V and J ends lost 3 bases and 9 bases respectively, with 6 bases between them. This chain uses TRBV12-3 or TRBV12-4 with TRBJ2-1; D gene ambiguous. Input material: blood. The clonotype was recovered from a man aged 40-55 years with Graves' hyperthyroidism. In DNA, the CDR3 is TGTGCCAGCAGTTTGATGGTTGAGCAGTTCTTC. Its protein is CASSLMVEQFF.